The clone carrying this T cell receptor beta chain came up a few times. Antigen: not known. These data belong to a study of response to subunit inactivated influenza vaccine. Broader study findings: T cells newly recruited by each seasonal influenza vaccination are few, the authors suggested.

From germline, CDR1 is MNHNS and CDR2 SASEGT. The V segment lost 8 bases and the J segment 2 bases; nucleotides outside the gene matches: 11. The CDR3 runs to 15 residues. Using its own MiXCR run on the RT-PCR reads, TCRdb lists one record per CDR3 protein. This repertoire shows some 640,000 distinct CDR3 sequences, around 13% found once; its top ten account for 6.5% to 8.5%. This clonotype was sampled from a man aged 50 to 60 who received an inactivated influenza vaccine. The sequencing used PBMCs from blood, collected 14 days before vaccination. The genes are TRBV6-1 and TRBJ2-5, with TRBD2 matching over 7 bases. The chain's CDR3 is CASAILTGGQETQYF. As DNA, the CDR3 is TGTGCCAGCGCCATCCTCACGGGGGGACAAGAGACCCAGTACTTC.